This T cell receptor (beta chain) was documented in a study of blood T cell repertoires in COVID-19 (dated by TCRdb to 2019 to 2021). In terms of the full investigation: Samples from collaborators originated in the United States, Italy and Spain and spanned both the acute and convalescent phases of COVID-19. Samples came from the ongoing ImmuneRACE study (first 160 participants) plus 1,254 subjects from 6 global collaborators. A de-identified subject ID, COVID-19 status, age in years and sex were almost always included in the sample metadata. The repertoires were made available in a free public database intended to serve as a resource for research on the immune response to SARS-CoV-2. The material from the prospective study consisted of cDNA or gDNA derived from T cells, B-cell-depleted T cells, or PBMCs. Where HLA class I and class II types were available, the types were taken from metadata supplied by the sample provider, not from assay-based typing. Deeply sampled blood TCRbeta repertoires from subjects exposed to, actively infected with, or recovered from COVID-19 were included in the dataset. Overall results and qualifications from the work: Clinical and demographic metadata were provided uncurated, with the amount varying by source and participant.

Turning to this clone: Its antigen is not yet known. The input lacks base qualities; no much larger clone sits a single base away.

Whole blood was collected in K2EDTA tubes by collaborating institutions according to the institutions' own protocols. For TCRbeta analysis, collaborators shipped samples as frozen whole blood, isolated PBMCs, or DNA extracted from either of those sample types. The immunoSEQ Assay, a bias-controlled multiplex PCR, was used to amplify TCRbeta CDR3 regions from genomic DNA. Processing in the source paper ran as follows. The number of nucleated cells in each sample was estimated from the amplification of reference gene primers within the assay. Sequence reads were collapsed and filtered to measure the absolute abundance of every unique TCRbeta CDR3 rearrangement. For each sample, productive Simpson clonality was calculated by taking the square root of Simpson's diversity index across productive rearrangements. The table comes from immuneACCESS by way of TCRdb, which keeps in-frame sequences with V and J called. Part of the clones is missing from these tables; in studies checked, under half for an unresolved V gene and the rest for unknown reasons. The V and J calls and clone size were taken over from that table, and D and trimming were inferred from the DNA. The sample table holds approximately 280,000 clones, of which roughly 91% were seen once. About 4.6% of the sample comes from the top ten.

At the junction V is shortened by 1 base and J by 5 bases, with 5 bases in between. The CDR3 measures 12 amino acids from cysteine to phenylalanine. The retained sequence is limited to the CDR3, 36 bases, with the frame set at the first base. Per the germline V gene, LGHNA is the CDR1 and YNFKEQ is the CDR2. The chain joins TRBV4-2 to TRBJ1-1; the D segment cannot be called with confidence. This clonotype originated in a man aged 35 to 55 with acute or convalescent COVID-19. Material: peripheral blood. The DNA is TGTGCCAGCAGCCAAGGGCGGACTGAAGCTTTCTTT. This gives the protein CASSQGRTEAFF.